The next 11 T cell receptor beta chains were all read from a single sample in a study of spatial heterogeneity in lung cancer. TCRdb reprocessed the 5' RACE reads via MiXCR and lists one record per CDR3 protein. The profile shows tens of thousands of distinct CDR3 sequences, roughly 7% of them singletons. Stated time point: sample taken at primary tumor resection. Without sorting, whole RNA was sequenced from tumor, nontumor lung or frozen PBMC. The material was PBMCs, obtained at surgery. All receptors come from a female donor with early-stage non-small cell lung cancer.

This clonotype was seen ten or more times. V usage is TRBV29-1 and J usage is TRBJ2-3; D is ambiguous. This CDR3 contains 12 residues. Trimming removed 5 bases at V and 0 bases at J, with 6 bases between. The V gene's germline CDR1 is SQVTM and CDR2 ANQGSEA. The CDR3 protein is CSVRISTDTQYF. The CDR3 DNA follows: TGCAGCGTTAGGATCAGCACAGATACGCAGTATTTT.

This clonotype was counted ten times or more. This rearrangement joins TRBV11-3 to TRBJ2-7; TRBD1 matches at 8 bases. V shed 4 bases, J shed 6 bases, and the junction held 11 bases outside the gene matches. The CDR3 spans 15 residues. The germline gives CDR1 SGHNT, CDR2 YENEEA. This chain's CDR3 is CASSSRAGGTFEQYF. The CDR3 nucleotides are TGTGCCAGCAGCTCCCGGGCAGGGGGCACTTTCGAGCAGTACTTC.

CDR3 region: CASRTGLGRYNEQFF. The CDR3, as DNA: TGTGCCAGCAGGACGGGACTAGGTCGGTACAATGAGCAGTTCTTC. The chain links TRBV2 to TRBJ2-1, with 8 bases aligning to TRBD2. From germline, CDR1 is SNHLY and CDR2 FYNNEI. The CDR3 has 15 amino acids. The V gene end was trimmed by 6 bases and the J gene end by 4 bases; junction bases not matched to a gene: 8.

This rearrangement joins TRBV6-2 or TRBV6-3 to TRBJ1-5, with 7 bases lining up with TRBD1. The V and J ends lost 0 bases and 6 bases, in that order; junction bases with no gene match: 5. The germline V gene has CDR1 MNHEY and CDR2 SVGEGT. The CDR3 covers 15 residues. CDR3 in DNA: TGTGCCAGCAGTTACTCCTGGACAGGAGGTCAGCCCCAGCATTTT. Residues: CASSYSWTGGQPQHF.

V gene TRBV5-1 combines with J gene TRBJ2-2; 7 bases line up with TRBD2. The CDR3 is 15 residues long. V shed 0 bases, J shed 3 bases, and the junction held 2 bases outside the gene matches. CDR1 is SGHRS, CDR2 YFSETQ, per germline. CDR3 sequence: CASSLALADTGELFF. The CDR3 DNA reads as TGCGCCAGCAGCTTGGCGCTAGCGGACACCGGGGAGCTGTTTTTT.

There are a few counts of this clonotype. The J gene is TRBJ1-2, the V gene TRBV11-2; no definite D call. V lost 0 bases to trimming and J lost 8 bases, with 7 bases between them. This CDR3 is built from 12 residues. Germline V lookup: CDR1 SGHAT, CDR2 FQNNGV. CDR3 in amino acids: CASSLEGNGYTF. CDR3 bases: TGTGCCAGCAGCTTAGAAGGGAACGGCTACACCTTC.

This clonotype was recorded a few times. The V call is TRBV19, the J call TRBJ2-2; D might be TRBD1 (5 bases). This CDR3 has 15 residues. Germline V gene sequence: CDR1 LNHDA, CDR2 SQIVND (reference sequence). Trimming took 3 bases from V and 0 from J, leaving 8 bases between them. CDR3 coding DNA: TGTGCCAGTAGTATGTGGGGCGCGAACACCGGGGAGCTGTTTTTT. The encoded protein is CASSMWGANTGELFF.

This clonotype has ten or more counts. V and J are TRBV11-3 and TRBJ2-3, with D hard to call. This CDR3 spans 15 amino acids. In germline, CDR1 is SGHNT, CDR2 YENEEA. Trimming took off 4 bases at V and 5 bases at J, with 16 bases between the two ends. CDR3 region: CASSWGGSLGDTQYF. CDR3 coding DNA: TGTGCCAGCAGCTGGGGTGGGTCCCTCGGAGATACGCAGTATTTT.

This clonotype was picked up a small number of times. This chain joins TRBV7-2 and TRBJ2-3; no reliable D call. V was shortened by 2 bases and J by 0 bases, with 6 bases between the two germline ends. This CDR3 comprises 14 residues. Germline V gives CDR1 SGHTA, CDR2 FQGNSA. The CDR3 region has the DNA TGTGCCAGCAGCTTACGAGCGAGCACAGATACGCAGTATTTT. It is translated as CASSLRASTDTQYF.

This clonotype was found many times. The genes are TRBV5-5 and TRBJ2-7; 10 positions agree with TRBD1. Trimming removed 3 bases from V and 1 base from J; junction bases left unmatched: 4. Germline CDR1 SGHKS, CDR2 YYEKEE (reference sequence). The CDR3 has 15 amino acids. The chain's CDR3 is CASSWDRGDSYEQYF. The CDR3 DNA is TGTGCCAGCAGCTGGGACAGGGGCGATTCCTACGAGCAGTACTTC.

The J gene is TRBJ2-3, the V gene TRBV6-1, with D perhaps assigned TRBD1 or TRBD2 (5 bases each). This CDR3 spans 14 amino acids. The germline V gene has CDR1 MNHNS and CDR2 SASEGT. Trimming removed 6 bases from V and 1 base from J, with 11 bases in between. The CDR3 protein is CASRRDRGTDTQYF. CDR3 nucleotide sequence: TGTGCCAGCAGGAGGGACCGAGGCACAGATACGCAGTATTTT.